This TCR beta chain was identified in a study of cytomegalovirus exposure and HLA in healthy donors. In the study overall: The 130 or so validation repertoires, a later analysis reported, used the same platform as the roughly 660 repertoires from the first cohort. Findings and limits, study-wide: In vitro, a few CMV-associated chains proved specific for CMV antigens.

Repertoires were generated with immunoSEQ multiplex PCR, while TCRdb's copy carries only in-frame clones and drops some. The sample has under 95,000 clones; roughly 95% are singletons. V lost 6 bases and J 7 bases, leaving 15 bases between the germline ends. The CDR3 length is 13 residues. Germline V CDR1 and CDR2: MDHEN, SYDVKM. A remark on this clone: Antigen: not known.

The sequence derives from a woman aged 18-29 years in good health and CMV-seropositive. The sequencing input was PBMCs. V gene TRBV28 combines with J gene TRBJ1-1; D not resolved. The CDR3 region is CASRTNLYSEAFF. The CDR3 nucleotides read TGTGCCAGCAGGACTAATTTGTACAGTGAAGCTTTCTTT.